This T cell receptor beta chain was retrieved from a study of T cells in Graves' hyperthyroidism and ophthalmopathy. This clonotype was recorded at least ten times. The antigen is not known. PBMCs were obtained from approximately 10 ml fresh peripheral blood. Amplification of TCR beta CDR3 regions was performed using RNA transcripts as template. The TCR CDR3 was amplified in a first-round RT-PCR using the HTBI primer set. TCRdb re-called the multiplex PCR reads through MiXCR, storing one row per CDR3 protein. The sample consists of under 800,000 distinct CDR3 sequences, 14% of them appearing once. Looked up from germline, CDR1 is MNHEY and CDR2 is SVGEGT. V lost 7 bases, J lost 7 bases, and 11 bases stayed unmatched. This CDR3 comprises 16 residues. Regarding the study as a whole: The model identified upcoming ophthalmopathy a median approximately 6.5 months ahead of onset. Most thyroid-expanded clonotypes above 0.001 were also found in blood.

The sample taken for sequencing was blood. The chain carries TRBV6-2 or TRBV6-3 and TRBJ2-2; 11 positions agree with TRBD1. The source of this sequence is a woman aged 18-35 years with Graves' hyperthyroidism. The CDR3 loop reads CASIKRDRGYFGELFF. CDR3 nucleotide sequence: TGTGCCAGCATCAAACGGGACAGGGGGTATTTCGGGGAGCTGTTTTTT.